This T cell receptor (beta chain) was captured by sequencing in a study of blood T cell repertoires in COVID-19 (TCRdb year 2020). A note on the overall study: Collaborator samples came from the United States, Italy and Spain and covered acute and convalescent phases of COVID-19. The material from the prospective study consisted of cDNA or gDNA derived from T cells, B-cell-depleted T cells, or PBMCs. The dataset comprised deeply sampled blood TCRbeta repertoires from subjects exposed to, actively infected with, or recovered from COVID-19. The repertoires were released in a freely available public database intended as a resource for research on the immune response to SARS-CoV-2. Samples came from the ongoing ImmuneRACE study (first 160 participants) plus 1,254 subjects from 6 global collaborators. A de-identified subject ID, COVID-19 status, age in years and sex were almost always included in the sample metadata. Where available, HLA class I and class II types were taken from metadata supplied by the sample provider and were not determined by assay-based typing. Points the paper makes about the study in general: How much clinical and demographic metadata was included differed by source and by participant, and the metadata was provided uncurated.

In its sample, this clone was seen a few times. This clone's antigen is unknown. No quality values exist for individual bases; no much larger clone is one base distant. TCRbeta CDR3 regions were amplified from genomic DNA by means of the immunoSEQ Assay, a bias-controlled multiplex PCR. From the authors' description of their analysis: Nucleated cell counts per sample were estimated from amplification of reference gene primers within the assay. To quantify the absolute abundance of each unique TCRbeta CDR3 rearrangement, sequence reads were collapsed and filtered. For each sample, productive Simpson clonality was calculated as the square root of Simpson's diversity index over productive rearrangements. TCRdb stores this immuneACCESS table with in-frame sequences only. Part of the clones is absent; in the studies checked, under half of the shortfall reflects unresolved V genes, and no reason is known for the rest. V and J calls and clone size follow that table, whereas D and trimming were derived from the DNA. For this sample the table gives around 200,000 clones, of which 80% to 90% were detected only once. The biggest ten clones account for roughly 2.4% of the sample.

Germline trimming: 0 bases from V, 0 bases from J; junction bases outside gene matches: 3. The germline V gene supplies CDR1 MNHEY and CDR2 SVGEGT. The CDR3 contains 16 residues, cysteine and phenylalanine counted. Solely the CDR3 DNA is kept, with 48 bases framed from the first base. Each collaborating institution followed its own protocols to collect whole blood in K2EDTA tubes. For TCRbeta analysis, collaborators shipped samples in one of three forms: frozen whole blood, isolated PBMCs, or DNA extracted from either of those sample types. The clonotype was recovered from a woman in her fifties or sixties with acute or convalescent COVID-19. The rearranged chain carries TRBV6-2 or TRBV6-3 and TRBJ2-3, with 7 junctional bases fitting TRBD1. Sequenced input: peripheral blood. CDR3 region: CASSYSTGSSTDTQYF. In nucleotide form, the sequence is TGTGCCAGCAGTTACTCGACAGGGTCTAGCACAGATACGCAGTATTTT.